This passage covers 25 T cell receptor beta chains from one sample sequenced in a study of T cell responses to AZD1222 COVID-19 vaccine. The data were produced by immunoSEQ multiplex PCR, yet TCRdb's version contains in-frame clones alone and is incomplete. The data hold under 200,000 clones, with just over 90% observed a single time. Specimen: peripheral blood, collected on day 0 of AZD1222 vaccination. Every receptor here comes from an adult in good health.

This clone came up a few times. CDR3 bases: TGCGCCAGCAGTTTTACAAACACCGGGGAGCTGTTTTTT. It yields the protein CASSFTNTGELFF. The V gene is TRBV10-1, the J gene TRBJ2-2; unclear D gene. This CDR3 comprises 13 residues. Germline CDR1 is WNHNN and CDR2 is SYGVQD (reference sequence). V dropped 5 bases and J dropped 2 bases, with 6 bases sitting between them.

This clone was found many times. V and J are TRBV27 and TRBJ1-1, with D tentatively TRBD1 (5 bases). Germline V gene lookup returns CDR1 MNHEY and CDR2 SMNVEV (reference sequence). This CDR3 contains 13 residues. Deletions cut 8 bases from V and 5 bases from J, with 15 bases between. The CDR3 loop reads CASGGDLITEAFF. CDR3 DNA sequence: TGTGCCAGCGGAGGGGATTTGATAACTGAAGCTTTCTTT.

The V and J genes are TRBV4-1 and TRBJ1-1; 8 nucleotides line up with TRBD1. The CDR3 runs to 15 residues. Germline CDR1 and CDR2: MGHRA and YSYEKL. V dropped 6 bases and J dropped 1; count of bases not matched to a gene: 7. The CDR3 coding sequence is TGCGCCAGCAGTAATTCAGGGGGCTGGAACACTGAAGCTTTCTTT. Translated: CASSNSGGWNTEAFF.

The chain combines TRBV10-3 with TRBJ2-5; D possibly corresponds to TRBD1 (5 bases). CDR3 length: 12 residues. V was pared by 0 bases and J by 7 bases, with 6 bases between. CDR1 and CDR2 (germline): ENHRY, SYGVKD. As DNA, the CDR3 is TGTGCCATCAGTGAGTCGCAGGGGACCCAGTACTTC. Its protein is CAISESQGTQYF.

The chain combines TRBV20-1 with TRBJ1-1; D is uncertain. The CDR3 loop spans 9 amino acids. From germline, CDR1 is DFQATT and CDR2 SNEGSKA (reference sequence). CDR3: CRPMSEAFF. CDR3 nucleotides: TGCAGGCCGATGTCTGAAGCTTTCTTT.

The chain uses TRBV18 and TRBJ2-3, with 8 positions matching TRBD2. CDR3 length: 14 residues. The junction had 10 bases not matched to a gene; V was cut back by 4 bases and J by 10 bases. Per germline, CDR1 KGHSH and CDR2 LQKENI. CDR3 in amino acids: CASSQVAGRRAQYF. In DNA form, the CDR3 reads TGTGCCAGCTCACAGGTAGCGGGGCGTCGTGCGCAGTATTTT. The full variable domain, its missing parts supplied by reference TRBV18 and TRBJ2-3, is NAGVMQNPRHLVRRRGQEARLRCSPMKGHSHVYWYRQLPEEGLKFMVYLQKENIIDESGMPKERFSAEFPKEGPSILRIQQVVRGDSAAYFCASSQVAGRRAQYFGPGTRLTVL.

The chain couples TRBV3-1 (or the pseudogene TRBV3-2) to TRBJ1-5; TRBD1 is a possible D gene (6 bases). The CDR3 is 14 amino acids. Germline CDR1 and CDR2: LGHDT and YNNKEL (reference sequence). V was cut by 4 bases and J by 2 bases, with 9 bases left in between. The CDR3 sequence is CASSLGGGNQPQHF. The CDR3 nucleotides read TGTGCCAGCAGCCTAGGGGGGGGCAATCAGCCCCAGCATTTT.

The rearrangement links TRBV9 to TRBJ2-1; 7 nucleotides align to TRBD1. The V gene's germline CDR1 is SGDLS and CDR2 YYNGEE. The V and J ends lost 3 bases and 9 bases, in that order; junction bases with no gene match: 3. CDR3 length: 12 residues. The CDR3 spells CASSAGGTEQFF. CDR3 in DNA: TGTGCCAGCAGCGCAGGGGGTACTGAGCAGTTCTTC.

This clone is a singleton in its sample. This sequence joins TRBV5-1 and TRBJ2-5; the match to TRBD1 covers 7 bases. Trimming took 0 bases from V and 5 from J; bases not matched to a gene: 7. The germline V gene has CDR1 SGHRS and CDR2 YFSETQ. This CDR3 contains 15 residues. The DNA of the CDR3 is TGCGCCAGCAGCTTGGTACAGGGGCTCGGGGAGACCCAGTACTTC. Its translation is CASSLVQGLGETQYF. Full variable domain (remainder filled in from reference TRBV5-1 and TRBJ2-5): KAGVTQTPRYLIKTRGQQVTLSCSPISGHRSVSWYQQTPGQGLQFLFEYFSETQRNKGNFPGRFSGRQFSNSRSEMNVSTLELGDSALYLCASSLVQGLGETQYFGPGTRLLVL.

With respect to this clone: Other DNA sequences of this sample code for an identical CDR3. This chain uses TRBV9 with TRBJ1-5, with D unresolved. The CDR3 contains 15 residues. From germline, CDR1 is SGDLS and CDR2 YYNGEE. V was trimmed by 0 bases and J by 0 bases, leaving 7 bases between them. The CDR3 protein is CASSVDGFSNQPQHF. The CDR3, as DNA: TGTGCCAGCAGCGTAGATGGGTTTAGCAATCAGCCCCAGCATTTT.

DNA of the CDR3: TGTGCCAGCAGCTTAGCTGAGCAGTTCTTC. Protein sequence: CASSLAEQFF. The chain employs TRBV7-9 and TRBJ2-1, with D unclear. In germline, CDR1 is SEHNR, CDR2 FQNEAQ (reference sequence). The CDR3 runs to 10 residues. V was pared by 0 bases and J by 9 bases, with 0 bases between.

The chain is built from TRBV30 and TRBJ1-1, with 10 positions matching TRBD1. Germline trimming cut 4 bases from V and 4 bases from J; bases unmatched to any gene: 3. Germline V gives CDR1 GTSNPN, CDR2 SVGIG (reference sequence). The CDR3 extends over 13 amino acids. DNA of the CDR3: TGTGCCTGGACTCGGACAGGGGGCACTGAAGCTTTCTTT. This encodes CAWTRTGGTEAFF.

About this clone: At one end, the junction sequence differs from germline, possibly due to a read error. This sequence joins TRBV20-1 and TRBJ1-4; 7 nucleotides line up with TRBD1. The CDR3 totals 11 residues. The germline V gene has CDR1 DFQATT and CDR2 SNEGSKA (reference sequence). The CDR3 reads CSATTGEILFF. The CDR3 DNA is TGCAGTGCCACTACAGGGGAAATACTGTTTTTT.

CDR3 residues: CASSEQGLYGNTIYF. CDR3 DNA sequence: TGTGCCAGCAGTGAACAGGGGCTATATGGAAACACCATATATTTT. This sequence joins TRBV2 and TRBJ1-3, with D perhaps matching TRBD1 (6 bases). V dropped 2 bases and J dropped 3 bases, with 11 bases sitting between them. From germline, CDR1 is SNHLY and CDR2 FYNNEI. The length of the CDR3 is 15 residues.

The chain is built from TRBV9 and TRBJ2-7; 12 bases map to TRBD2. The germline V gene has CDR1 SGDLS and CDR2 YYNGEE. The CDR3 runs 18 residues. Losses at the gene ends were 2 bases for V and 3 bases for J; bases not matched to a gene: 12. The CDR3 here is CASSVGLAGGPVDYEQYF. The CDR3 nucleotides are TGTGCCAGCAGCGTGGGTCTAGCGGGGGGGCCAGTAGACTACGAGCAGTACTTC.

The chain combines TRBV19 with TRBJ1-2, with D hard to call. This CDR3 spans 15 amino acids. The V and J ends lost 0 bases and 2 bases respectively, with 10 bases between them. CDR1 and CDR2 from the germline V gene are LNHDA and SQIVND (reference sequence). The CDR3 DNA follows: TGTGCCAGTAGTATAGATACCCACGGGAACTATGGCTACACCTTC. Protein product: CASSIDTHGNYGYTF.

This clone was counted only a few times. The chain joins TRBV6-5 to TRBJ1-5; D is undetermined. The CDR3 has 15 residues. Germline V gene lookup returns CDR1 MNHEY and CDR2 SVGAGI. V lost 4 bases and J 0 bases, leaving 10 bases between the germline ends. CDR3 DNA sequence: TGTGCCAGCAGTTTCGAGAAGACTAGCAATCAGCCCCAGCATTTT. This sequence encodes CASSFEKTSNQPQHF.

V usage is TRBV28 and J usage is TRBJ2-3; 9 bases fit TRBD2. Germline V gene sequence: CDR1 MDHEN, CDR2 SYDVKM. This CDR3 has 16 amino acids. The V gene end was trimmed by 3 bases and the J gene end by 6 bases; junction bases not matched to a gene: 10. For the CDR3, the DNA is TGTGCCAGCAGTTTTGGAGCGGGGGGTGGATGGGATACGCAGTATTTT. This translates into CASSFGAGGGWDTQYF.

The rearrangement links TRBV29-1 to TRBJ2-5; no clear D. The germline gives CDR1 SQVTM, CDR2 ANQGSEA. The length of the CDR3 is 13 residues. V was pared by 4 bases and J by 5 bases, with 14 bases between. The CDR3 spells CSVGVAAWETQYF. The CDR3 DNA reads TGCAGCGTTGGGGTCGCAGCCTGGGAGACCCAGTACTTC. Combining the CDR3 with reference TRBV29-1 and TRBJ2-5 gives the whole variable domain SAVISQKPSRDICQRGTSLTIQCQVDSQVTMMFWYRQQPGQSLTLIATANQGSEATYESGFVIDKFPISRPNLTFSTLTVSNMSPEDSSIYLCSVGVAAWETQYFGPGTRLLVL.

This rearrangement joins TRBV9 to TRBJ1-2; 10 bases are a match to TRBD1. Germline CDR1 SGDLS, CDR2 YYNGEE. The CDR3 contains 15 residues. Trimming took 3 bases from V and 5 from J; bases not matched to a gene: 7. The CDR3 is CASSGGQGGHYGYTF. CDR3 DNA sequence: TGTGCCAGCAGCGGCGGACAGGGGGGCCATTATGGCTACACCTTC.

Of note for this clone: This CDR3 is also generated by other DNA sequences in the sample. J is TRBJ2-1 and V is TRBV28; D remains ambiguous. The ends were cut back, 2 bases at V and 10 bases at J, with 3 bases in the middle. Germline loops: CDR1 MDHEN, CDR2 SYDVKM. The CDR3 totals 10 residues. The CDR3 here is CASSLSEQFF. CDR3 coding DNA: TGTGCCAGCAGTTTAAGCGAGCAGTTCTTC.

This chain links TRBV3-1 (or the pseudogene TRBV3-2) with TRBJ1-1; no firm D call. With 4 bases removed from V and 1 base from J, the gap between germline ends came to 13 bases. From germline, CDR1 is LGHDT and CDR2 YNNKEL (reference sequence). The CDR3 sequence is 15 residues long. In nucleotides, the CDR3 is TGTGCCAGCAGCCGCCAGCCGGGTGGGAACACTGAAGCTTTCTTT. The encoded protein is CASSRQPGGNTEAFF.

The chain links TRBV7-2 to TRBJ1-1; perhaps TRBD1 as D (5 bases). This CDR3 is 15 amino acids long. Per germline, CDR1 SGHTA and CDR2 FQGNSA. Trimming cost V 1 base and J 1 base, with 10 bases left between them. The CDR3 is CASSLGGAWNTEAFF. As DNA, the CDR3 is TGTGCCAGCAGCTTAGGAGGGGCTTGGAACACTGAAGCTTTCTTT.

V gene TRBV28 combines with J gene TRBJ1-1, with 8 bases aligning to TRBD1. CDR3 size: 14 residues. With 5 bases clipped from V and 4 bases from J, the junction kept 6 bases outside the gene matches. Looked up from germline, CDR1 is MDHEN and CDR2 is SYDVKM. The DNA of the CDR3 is TGTGCCAGCAGTGATCCGGGACAGGTCACTGAAGCTTTCTTT. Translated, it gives CASSDPGQVTEAFF. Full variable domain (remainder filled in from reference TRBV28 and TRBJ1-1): DVKVTQSSRYLVKRTGEKVFLECVQDMDHENMFWYRQDPGLGLRLIYFSYDVKMKEKGDIPEGYSVSREKKERFSLILESASTNQTSMYLCASSDPGQVTEAFFGQGTRLTVV.

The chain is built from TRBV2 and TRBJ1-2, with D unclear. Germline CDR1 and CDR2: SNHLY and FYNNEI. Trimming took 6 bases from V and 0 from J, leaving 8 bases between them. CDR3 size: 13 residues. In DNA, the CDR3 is TGTGCCAGCAGGGCAGGAGCTAACTATGGCTACACCTTC. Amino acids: CASRAGANYGYTF.